A selection of T cell receptor beta chains follows, all from one sample in a study of Ad26.COV2.S vaccination and SARS-CoV-2 variants. Only in-frame clones appear in the TCRdb table, and some are missing; sequencing was by immunoSEQ multiplex PCR. The sample has some 250,000 clones, roughly 90% seen once. Material: peripheral blood, obtained in a trial of Ad26.COV2.S vaccine versus placebo. Receptors originate from a person between 18 and 65 years old who received the Ad26.COV2.S COVID-19 vaccine or a placebo. The CDR3 runs from the conserved cysteine through the conserved F or W. D genes are given only for firm matches. Some rows have no size entry. The others give once, few or many, or a class for an expanded clone.

V gene	D gene	J gene	clone size	CDR3 DNA	CDR3 protein
TRBV5-1	TRBD1	TRBJ2-3	.	TGCGCCAGCAGCTTTGACAGGGGATACACAGATACGCAGTATTTT	CASSFDRGYTDTQYF
TRBV7-8	TRBD2	TRBJ2-3	once	TGTGCCAGCAGCCCCCGCCCTAGCGGGGGATGGGCAGATACGCAGTATTTT	CASSPRPSGGWADTQYF
TRBV9	TRBD2	TRBJ2-7	few	TGTGCCAGCAGCGTAGGTGTAAGCGGGGGGCCCTACGAGCAGTACTTC	CASSVGVSGGPYEQYF
TRBV15	.	TRBJ2-5	.	TGTGCCACCAGCAGAGGACAAGAGACCCAGTACTTC	CATSRGQETQYF
TRBV6-2/TRBV6-3	.	TRBJ2-1	.	TGTGCCAGCAGTTACTCGAGAAGGAGGAGCTCCTACAATGAGCAGTTCTTC	CASSYSRRRSSYNEQFF
TRBV19	.	TRBJ1-1	few	TGTGCCAGTAGTATAGATCCGAGGGACGGAAACGAAGCTTTCTTT	CASSIDPRDGNEAFF
TRBV19	.	TRBJ2-1	once	TGTGCCAGTAGTATAGGAGGAAGAAATGAGCAGTTCTTC	CASSIGGRNEQFF
TRBV5-1	TRBD2	TRBJ2-1	.	TGCGCCAGCAGCCCGGGGACCGGACTAGCGGGAGGTTCCTACAATGAGCAGTTCTTC	CASSPGTGLAGGSYNEQFF
TRBV5-8	.	TRBJ2-5	.	TGTGCCAGCAACCCGACAGTGGCGGAGACCCAGTACTTC	CASNPTVAETQYF
TRBV9	.	TRBJ1-1	.	TGTGCCAGCAGCGTAGTCGTACAGGGAAACACTGAAGCTTTCTTT	CASSVVVQGNTEAFF
TRBV7-9	TRBD1	TRBJ1-5	.	TGTGCCAGCAGCGAAATAGGACAGGGGAATCAGCCCCAGCATTTT	CASSEIGQGNQPQHF
TRBV6-5	.	TRBJ1-1	.	TGTGCCAGCAGTCACGCCCGGTCTGAAGCTTTCTTT	CASSHARSEAFF
TRBV9	.	TRBJ2-1	.	TGTGCCAGCAGCGTAAGGGACTCCTTCGTAAGTGAGCAGTTCTTC	CASSVRDSFVSEQFF
TRBV7-9	.	TRBJ2-3	.	TGTGCCAGCATGGGGGGAACAGATACGCAGTATTTT	CASMGGTDTQYF
TRBV18	TRBD2	TRBJ2-5	.	TGTGCCAGCTCACCCCCCCCCGGGAGGGCCGAAGAGACCCAGTACTTC	CASSPPPGRAEETQYF
TRBV5-1	TRBD2	TRBJ2-3	.	TGCGCCAGCAGCTCTTACAGCGGGGCAGATACGCAGTATTTT	CASSSYSGADTQYF
TRBV11-1	.	TRBJ2-7	.	TGTGCCAGCAGCCCTGGGGAACAGTTAAACGAGCAGTACTTC	CASSPGEQLNEQYF
TRBV30	TRBD1	TRBJ2-7	once	TGTGCCCGAACAGGGGATTTCTCCTACGAGCAGTACTTC	CARTGDFSYEQYF
TRBV9	.	TRBJ2-1	.	TGTGCCAGCAGCGTAGCCCTAGCTCTAGGGAATGAGCAGTTCTTC	CASSVALALGNEQFF
TRBV27	.	TRBJ1-6	.	TGTGCCAGCAGTTTAAATGTAGACAGCAATTCACCCCTCCACTTT	CASSLNVDSNSPLHF
TRBV7-2	TRBD2	TRBJ2-1	.	TGTGCCAGCAGCATCACCACCGGGACTAGAGACAATGAGCAGTTCTTC	CASSITTGTRDNEQFF
TRBV6-5	.	TRBJ2-1	.	TGTGCCAGCATTAAGACAGCCTCCTACAATGAGCAGTTCTTC	CASIKTASYNEQFF
TRBV3-1/TRBV3-2	.	TRBJ1-2	.	TGTGCCAGCAGCCCCGAGTTCTGGGACGGCTACACCTTC	CASSPEFWDGYTF
TRBV7-8	.	TRBJ2-3	once	TGTGCCAGCAGCTTAGTGGTGGGCCTGGAGCCGGATACGCAGTATTTT	CASSLVVGLEPDTQYF
TRBV19	TRBD1	TRBJ1-5	.	TGTGCCAGTAGTAGGCCAGGGGGCGTTTATAGCAATCAGCCCCAGCATTTT	CASSRPGGVYSNQPQHF
TRBV6-5	.	TRBJ1-6	.	TGTGCCAGCAGTCCCACGGGGGGCGGTAATTCACCCCTCCACTTT	CASSPTGGGNSPLHF
TRBV9	TRBD2	TRBJ2-7	.	TGTGCCAGCAGCGCGGGGGTAGCGGGAGACTACGAGCAGTACTTC	CASSAGVAGDYEQYF
TRBV2	.	TRBJ2-7	.	TGTGCCAGCAGGCGTCAGGGGATCTCCTACGAGCAGTACTTC	CASRRQGISYEQYF
TRBV25-1	.	TRBJ2-7	.	TGTGCCAGCAGTGAATTTGAGGGATCCTACGAGCAGTACTTC	CASSEFEGSYEQYF
TRBV9	TRBD2	TRBJ2-2	.	TGTGCCAGCAGCGTAGAGGGGACTAGCGGGAGGGCCGGCGGGGAGCTGTTTTTT	CASSVEGTSGRAGGELFF
TRBV5-1	.	TRBJ1-1	.	TGCGCCAGCAGCCTCCAGGCGGGGAACACTGAAGCTTTCTTT	CASSLQAGNTEAFF
TRBV11-1	TRBD1	TRBJ2-1	.	TGTGCCAGCACACTTGGGACAGGGTTCTACAATGAGCAGTTCTTC	CASTLGTGFYNEQFF
TRBV28	.	TRBJ1-6	.	TGTGCCAGCAGGGACCCCTCCTATAATTCACCCCTCCACTTT	CASRDPSYNSPLHF
TRBV7-6	.	TRBJ1-1	.	TGTGCCAGCAGCTTAGGGGAGGACACTGAAGCTTTCTTT	CASSLGEDTEAFF
TRBV11-2	.	TRBJ2-5	.	TGTGCCAGCACCCTACTGGGGGTAAGCCAAGAGACCCAGTACTTC	CASTLLGVSQETQYF
TRBV7-6	TRBD1	TRBJ1-1	many	TGTGCCAGCAGCGCCCAGGGGGCGGGTACTGAAGCTTTCTTT	CASSAQGAGTEAFF
TRBV6-2/TRBV6-3	.	TRBJ2-7	.	TGTGCCAGCAGTTACTTGGAGGCAGGGAACGAGCAGTACTTC	CASSYLEAGNEQYF
TRBV18	TRBD2	TRBJ2-7	.	TGTGCCAGCTCACCAATAGCGGGGGGCGACTACGAGCAGTACTTC	CASSPIAGGDYEQYF
TRBV3-1/TRBV3-2	.	TRBJ2-7	few	TGTGCCAGCAGCCAAGTCGTTGGCGTGCAGTACTTC	CASSQVVGVQYF
TRBV7-2	.	TRBJ2-2	few	TGTGCCAGCAGCTTAGCCAGGGCGAACACCGGGGAGCTGTTTTTT	CASSLARANTGELFF
TRBV9	.	TRBJ2-3	.	TGTGCCAGCAGCGTAAGTTTTGATACGCAGTATTTT	CASSVSFDTQYF
TRBV29-1	.	TRBJ2-7	.	TGCAGCGTTGTGGAAACGGGCCTAGTTGGGCAGTACTTC	CSVVETGLVGQYF
TRBV7-9	.	TRBJ1-5	few	TGTGCCAGCACCACTAAAGGTGATCAGCCCCAGCATTTT	CASTTKGDQPQHF
TRBV9	.	TRBJ1-2	.	TGTGCCAGCGGTGGCTACACCTTC	CASGGYTF
TRBV13	TRBD1	TRBJ2-7	.	TGTGCCAGCAGCCCCCGGACAGGGGCGGGGGAGCAGTACTTC	CASSPRTGAGEQYF
TRBV18	TRBD1	TRBJ2-4	.	TGTGCCAGCTCACCACTTTTGGTCGGAGGCGGGACAGGGGGTAGGAAAAACATTCAGTACTTC	CASSPLLVGGGTGGRKNIQYF
TRBV11-3	TRBD1	TRBJ2-1	.	TGTGCCAGCAGCCTCAGGGGGTTAGGAGAGCAGTTCTTC	CASSLRGLGEQFF
TRBV6-5	TRBD1	TRBJ1-5	few	TGTGCCAGCAGTTACTCGTGGGGACAGAATCAGCCCCAGCATTTT	CASSYSWGQNQPQHF
TRBV6-6	TRBD2	TRBJ2-3	.	TGTGCCAGCAGACCCGGGACTAGCGGCACAGATACGCAGTATTTT	CASRPGTSGTDTQYF
TRBV4-2	TRBD2	TRBJ2-1	.	TGTGCCAGCAGTCCAAGATATCGGGAGGCGGGGAGGGTAAATGAGCAGTTCTTC	CASSPRYREAGRVNEQFF
TRBV7-9	TRBD1	TRBJ2-3	.	TGTGCCAGCAGCTTAAACAGGGGGCGTAGAGCAGATACGCAGTATTTT	CASSLNRGRRADTQYF
TRBV7-9	.	TRBJ2-7	.	TGTGCCAGCAGCTTAGCCTCATTCCGGGTCAGCTCCTACGAGCAGTACTTC	CASSLASFRVSSYEQYF
TRBV9	TRBD1	TRBJ2-2	.	TGTGCCAGCAGCGTTCAGACAGGGGGGAACACCGGGGAGCTGTTTTTT	CASSVQTGGNTGELFF
TRBV2	TRBD1	TRBJ2-7	once	TGTGCCAGCAGTGAATCCAGGGGGTCCTACGAGCAGTACTTC	CASSESRGSYEQYF
TRBV29-1	.	TRBJ1-2	once	TGCAGCGTTGGGATTGGAGGGGCAGGATATGGCTACACCTTC	CSVGIGGAGYGYTF